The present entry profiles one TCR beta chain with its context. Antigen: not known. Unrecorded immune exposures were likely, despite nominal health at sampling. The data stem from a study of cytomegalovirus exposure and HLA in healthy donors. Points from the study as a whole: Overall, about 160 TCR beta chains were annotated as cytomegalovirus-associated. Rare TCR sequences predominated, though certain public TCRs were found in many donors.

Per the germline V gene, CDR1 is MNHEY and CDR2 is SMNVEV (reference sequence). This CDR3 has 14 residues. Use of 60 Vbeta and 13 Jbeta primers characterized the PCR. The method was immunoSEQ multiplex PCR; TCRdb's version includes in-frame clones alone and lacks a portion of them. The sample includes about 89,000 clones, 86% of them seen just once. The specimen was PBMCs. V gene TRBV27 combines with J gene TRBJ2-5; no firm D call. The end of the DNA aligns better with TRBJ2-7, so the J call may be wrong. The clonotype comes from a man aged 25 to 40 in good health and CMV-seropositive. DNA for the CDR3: TGTGCCAGCAGTTCCACGGAGAGGTTCTACGAGCAGTACTTC. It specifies CASSSTERFYEQYF.